This T cell receptor beta chain was observed in a study of cytomegalovirus exposure and HLA in healthy donors. Data came from immunoSEQ multiplex PCR; TCRdb stores just in-frame clones and leaves some out. This sample yields fewer than 150,000 clones, of which 88% are seen a single time; almost 8% belongs to the top ten. V was trimmed by 10 bases and J by 4 bases, leaving 19 bases between them. The CDR3 length is 14 residues. Germline assignment: CDR1 LNHDA and CDR2 SQIVND (reference sequence). The rearrangement links TRBV19 to TRBJ2-5, with D perhaps matching TRBD1 (6 bases). The sequence came from a woman between 18 and 29 years old in good health and CMV-seropositive. The material sequenced was PBMCs. CDR3 region: CATSEGVRGETQYF. The CDR3 DNA reads as TGTGCCACCTCGGAAGGGGTCAGGGGAGAGACCCAGTACTTC. The variable domain in full, completed from reference TRBV19 and TRBJ2-5, reads DGGITQSPKYLFRKEGQNVTLSCEQNLNHDAMYWYRQDPGQGLRLIYYSQIVNDFQKGDIAEGYSVSREKKESFPLTVTSAQKNPTAFYLCATSEGVRGETQYFGPGTRLLVL.